The rows below give T cell receptor beta chains drawn from one sample of a study of CXCR3-negative and CXCR3-positive naive CD8 T cells. After re-calling the 5' RACE reads, TCRdb lists one entry per CDR3 protein, DNA absent. Here the sample table reports about 63,000 distinct CDR3 sequences. Material: naive CXCR3+ CD8+ T cells from blood. Source of these receptors: a human donor in good health. Some clones in this sample may be carry-over from other donors' samples. Each CDR3 is given with its conserved first and last residue. Clone size, where shown, is once, few, many, or a class for clones that have expanded.

clone_size: NA
v_call: TRBV11-3
j_call: TRBJ2-1
cdr3_aa: CASSLGPPSSYNEQFF

clone_size: NA
v_call: TRBV6-2/TRBV6-3
j_call: TRBJ2-2
cdr3_aa: CASSYVEVLGELFF

clone_size: NA
v_call: TRBV7-3
j_call: TRBJ2-1
cdr3_aa: CASSLGLGGAVGSYNEQFF

clone_size: NA
v_call: TRBV24-1
j_call: TRBJ2-2
cdr3_aa: CATGGTGELFF

clone_size: NA
v_call: TRBV5-1
j_call: TRBJ1-1
cdr3_aa: CASSHDRGGLNTEAFF

clone_size: NA
v_call: TRBV5-1
j_call: TRBJ2-1
cdr3_aa: CASSLTSGGAGEQFF

clone_size: NA
v_call: TRBV11-3
j_call: TRBJ2-1
cdr3_aa: CASSKYPGVAGELSSYNEQFF

clone_size: medium-sized
v_call: TRBV6-2/TRBV6-3
j_call: TRBJ2-6
cdr3_aa: CASTSSDKLSGANVLTF

clone_size: NA
v_call: TRBV18
j_call: TRBJ2-2
cdr3_aa: CASSPDTYTGELFF

clone_size: NA
v_call: TRBV9
j_call: TRBJ2-7
cdr3_aa: CASSAGTGRYEQYF

clone_size: NA
v_call: TRBV27
j_call: TRBJ2-1
cdr3_aa: CASSPRGVGDNEQFF

clone_size: NA
v_call: TRBV29-1
j_call: TRBJ2-3
cdr3_aa: CSVEVGLEEGASDTQYF

clone_size: medium-sized
v_call: TRBV18
j_call: TRBJ2-1
cdr3_aa: CASSPTGAAGARYNEQFF

clone_size: NA
v_call: TRBV12-3/TRBV12-4
j_call: TRBJ1-5
cdr3_aa: CASSAGTGLNQPQHF

clone_size: NA
v_call: TRBV7-2
j_call: TRBJ2-5
cdr3_aa: CASSLGPGLDAETQYF

clone_size: NA
v_call: TRBV25-1
j_call: TRBJ2-7
cdr3_aa: CASSEPMRRGVNEQYF

clone_size: NA
v_call: TRBV6-5
j_call: TRBJ1-1
cdr3_aa: CASSLTGGAGEAFF

clone_size: NA
v_call: TRBV21-1
j_call: TRBJ2-1
cdr3_aa: CASSKADSGTPPYNEQFF

clone_size: NA
v_call: TRBV20-1
j_call: TRBJ2-7
cdr3_aa: CSARDLLGPTYEQYF

clone_size: NA
v_call: TRBV25-1
j_call: TRBJ1-2
cdr3_aa: CASSEFSTFGTDHYGYTF

clone_size: NA
v_call: TRBV10-1
j_call: TRBJ2-7
cdr3_aa: CARKREEGVYF

clone_size: NA
v_call: TRBV5-1
j_call: TRBJ2-1
cdr3_aa: CASSLSEGKYNEQFF

clone_size: NA
v_call: TRBV18
j_call: TRBJ2-1
cdr3_aa: CASSDISYNEQFF

clone_size: NA
v_call: TRBV19
j_call: TRBJ2-7
cdr3_aa: CASSPSGTGIEQYF

clone_size: NA
v_call: TRBV4-2
j_call: TRBJ2-3
cdr3_aa: CASSQAQGDTDTQYF

clone_size: NA
v_call: TRBV29-1
j_call: TRBJ2-7
cdr3_aa: CSVGGGGSYEQYF

clone_size: NA
v_call: TRBV29-1
j_call: TRBJ2-7
cdr3_aa: CSVDSAGSYEQYF

clone_size: NA
v_call: TRBV7-3
j_call: TRBJ2-3
cdr3_aa: CASSFSGSGTDTQYF

clone_size: NA
v_call: TRBV7-2
j_call: TRBJ2-5
cdr3_aa: CASSFSGELAETQYF

clone_size: NA
v_call: TRBV6-5
j_call: TRBJ2-5
cdr3_aa: CASRGRRGVGGETQYF

clone_size: NA
v_call: TRBV20-1
j_call: TRBJ2-7
cdr3_aa: CSARAPTNSYEQYF

clone_size: NA
v_call: TRBV29-1
j_call: TRBJ2-2
cdr3_aa: CSVVGGAGTGELFF

clone_size: NA
v_call: TRBV5-1
j_call: TRBJ2-3
cdr3_aa: CASSLAADTQYF

clone_size: NA
v_call: TRBV29-1
j_call: TRBJ2-3
cdr3_aa: CSVRGGQDYTDTQYF

clone_size: NA
v_call: TRBV6-5
j_call: TRBJ1-1
cdr3_aa: CASSYGGITEAFF

clone_size: NA
v_call: TRBV4-2
j_call: TRBJ1-1
cdr3_aa: CASSQALAGTEAFF

clone_size: NA
v_call: TRBV28
j_call: TRBJ2-7
cdr3_aa: CASCGARRLAGNEQYF

clone_size: NA
v_call: TRBV11-2
j_call: TRBJ2-5
cdr3_aa: CASSLGLEIIQETQYF

clone_size: NA
v_call: TRBV4-1
j_call: TRBJ2-7
cdr3_aa: CASSQGGGRVYEQYF

clone_size: NA
v_call: TRBV5-1
j_call: TRBJ1-2
cdr3_aa: CASSLGQEAYGYTF

clone_size: NA
v_call: TRBV12-3/TRBV12-4
j_call: TRBJ2-1
cdr3_aa: CASSPRLAGGPVNVFDEQFF

clone_size: NA
v_call: TRBV9
j_call: TRBJ2-3
cdr3_aa: CASSVGVGVSTDTQYF

clone_size: NA
v_call: TRBV2
j_call: TRBJ1-1
cdr3_aa: CASSGARQGEWTEAFF

clone_size: NA
v_call: TRBV20-1
j_call: TRBJ2-3
cdr3_aa: CSATLGRDDTDTQYF

clone_size: NA
v_call: TRBV4-1
j_call: TRBJ2-7
cdr3_aa: CASSPMPRGTESYEQYF

clone_size: NA
v_call: TRBV29-1
j_call: TRBJ1-3
cdr3_aa: CSALRTETGNTIYF

clone_size: NA
v_call: TRBV28
j_call: TRBJ2-5
cdr3_aa: CATNEGDFQETQYF